This T cell receptor (beta chain) comes out of a study of immune evolution from preneoplasia to lung adenocarcinoma. The study's findings and limits: Top clone share appeared to fall from AAH through AIS, MIA, adenocarcinoma. Clonality was highest in normal lung, lower in later-stage lesions apparently.

The method was immunoSEQ multiplex PCR; TCRdb's version includes in-frame clones alone and lacks a portion of them. The sample holds just over 2,000 clones, 82% seen once. Patient tissue came from resections in Japan or China, 2014–2017. H&E slides confirmed each diagnosis, reviewed by two pathologists independently. To note about this clone: Its target is not known.

CDR3 length: 18 amino acids. V lost 2 bases to trimming and J lost 7 bases; unmatched junction nucleotides: 16. The germline gives CDR1 SGHTA, CDR2 FQGNSA. The rearrangement links TRBV7-2 to TRBJ2-1; 8 nucleotides align to TRBD2. The sequenced sample consisted of FFPE adjacent normal lung tissue. This receptor was identified in a person aged 70 to 85 with lung adenocarcinoma. This CDR3 reads CASSLNRWGGRKGNEQFF. CDR3 sequence (DNA): TGTGCCAGCAGCTTAAACCGCTGGGGCGGGAGGAAAGGAAATGAGCAGTTCTTC.